These 26 T cell receptor beta chains came from one sample sequenced in a study of CD8 T cells in Susac syndrome. It was with random hexamers that about 0.45 to 1 ug RNA was reverse transcribed. TCRdb processed the immunoSEQ multiplex PCR reads anew with MiXCR; each CDR3 protein has one entry. This sample yields 150,000 to 200,000 distinct CDR3 sequences, of which more than 90% are seen a single time; about 0.093% belongs to the top ten. The sequencing sample was made of CD4+ T cells from PBMCs. These TCRs come from a human donor with multiple sclerosis.

The chain combines TRBV29-1 with TRBJ1-2, with a tentative D call TRBD1 (5 bases). Germline assignment: CDR1 SQVTM and CDR2 ANQGSEA. Trimming shortened V by 5 bases and J by 5 bases, and 15 bases separated the two germline ends. This CDR3 comprises 13 residues. In nucleotides, the CDR3 is TGCAGCGTTCGAGACAGAGCAAGTTATGGCTACACCTTC. It encodes CSVRDRASYGYTF.

This chain connects TRBV30 to TRBJ1-6; D is possibly TRBD1 (5 bases). CDR3 length: 13 residues. V gave up 2 bases and J gave up 7 bases, with 9 bases separating them. The germline CDR1 and CDR2 sequences are GTSNPN and SVGIG (reference sequence). CDR3 sequence reads: CAWSTGLNSPLHF. The CDR3 DNA reads TGTGCCTGGAGTACAGGCCTCAATTCACCCCTCCACTTT.

The chain recombines TRBV28 with TRBJ2-6; D gene ambiguous. Per germline, CDR1 MDHEN and CDR2 SYDVKM. This CDR3 has 15 residues. The V gene lost 10 bases and the J gene lost 4 bases, with 17 bases spanning the gap. For the CDR3, the DNA is TGTGCCACGACCCGGAGTTTAGGAGGGGCCAACGTCCTGACTTTC. This encodes CATTRSLGGANVLTF.

The CDR3 loop reads CVVNRNYGYTF. The DNA for the CDR3 is TGTGTCGTCAACCGCAACTATGGCTACACCTTC. This chain connects TRBV28 to TRBJ1-2; D unclear. The CDR3 runs 11 residues. Germline V gene lookup returns CDR1 MDHEN and CDR2 SYDVKM.

With regard to this clonotype: The junction shows a germline mismatch at one end, possibly a read error. The chain is built from TRBV12-3 or TRBV12-4 and TRBJ1-1; perhaps TRBD1 as D (6 bases). The CDR3 is 13 residues long. The CDR3 loop is CASSLARGGAELF. As DNA, the CDR3 is TGTGCCAGCAGTTTAGCCCGCGGGGGGGCAGAGCTCTTT.

This clonotype was observed once. CDR3 nucleotides: TGTGCCTGGAGTCCCGGCCTGAGCACTGAAGCTTTCTTT. Its translation is CAWSPGLSTEAFF. This rearrangement joins TRBV30 to TRBJ1-1; D remains ambiguous. V lost 2 bases, J lost 4 bases, and 11 bases lay in between. The length of the CDR3 is 13 residues. The germline gives CDR1 GTSNPN, CDR2 SVGIG (reference sequence).

The chain uses TRBV20-1 and TRBJ2-5; D is perhaps TRBD1 (6 bases). Germline CDR1 DFQATT, CDR2 SNEGSKA (reference sequence). The CDR3 consists of 13 residues. Trimming shortened V by 6 bases and J by 2 bases, and 13 bases separated the two germline ends. The CDR3 coding sequence is TGCAGTGCCCCGGAAACAGGGCAAGAGACCCAGTACTTC. Translation: CSAPETGQETQYF.

This clonotype was seen once. The chain is built from TRBV20-1 and TRBJ1-4; D is unclear. V was cut by 0 bases and J by 2 bases, with 13 bases left in between. Germline V gene data show CDR1 as DFQATT and CDR2 as SNEGSKA (reference sequence). The CDR3 runs 16 residues. The CDR3 protein is CSARDRYTVTNEKLFF. Here the CDR3 DNA reads TGCAGTGCTAGAGACAGATACACCGTCACTAATGAAAAACTGTTTTTT.

The chain recombines TRBV18 with TRBJ1-6; 11 nucleotides agree with TRBD1. The CDR3 is 15 residues long. Germline lookup yields CDR1 KGHSH and CDR2 LQKENI. Trimming at V came to 3 bases and at J to 8 bases, leaving 3 bases not matched to a gene. The CDR3 region is CASSPDRGHHSPLHF. CDR3 nucleotide sequence: TGTGCCAGCTCACCGGACAGGGGGCATCATTCACCCCTCCACTTT. The full variable domain, in which reference TRBV18 and TRBJ1-6 provide the parts outside the CDR3, is NAGVMQNPRHLVRRRGQEARLRCSPMKGHSHVYWYRQLPEEGLKFMVYLQKENIIDESGMPKERFSAEFPKEGPSILRIQQVVRGDSAAYFCASSPDRGHHSPLHFGNGTRLTVT.

The V gene is TRBV3-1, the J gene TRBJ1-2; tentative D call: TRBD1 (5 bases). Germline V gene lookup returns CDR1 LGHDT and CDR2 YNNKEL (reference sequence). The CDR3 extends over 12 amino acids. V dropped 3 bases and J dropped 4 bases, with 6 bases sitting between them. CDR3 amino acids: CASSQDIYGYTF. The CDR3 nucleotides are TGTGCCAGCAGCCAGGACATCTATGGCTACACCTTC.

The rearrangement uses TRBV19 and TRBJ1-1; no firm D call. V gave up 3 bases and J gave up 1 base, with 15 bases separating them. The CDR3 is 16 amino acids. CDR1 and CDR2 from the germline V gene are LNHDA and SQIVND (reference sequence). The CDR3: CASSILTPMGNTEAFF. Here the CDR3 DNA reads TGTGCCAGTAGTATTTTGACTCCCATGGGGAACACTGAAGCTTTCTTT.

This sequence joins TRBV12-3 or TRBV12-4 and TRBJ2-5; TRBD1 matches at 9 bases. Unmatched junction bases numbered 7, after V lost 6 bases and J lost 5 bases. The CDR3 is 14 amino acids. CDR3 sequence: CASRRGQGGETQYF. In DNA form, the CDR3 reads TGTGCCAGCAGACGGGGACAGGGAGGGGAGACCCAGTACTTC.

The V gene is TRBV25-1, the J gene TRBJ2-5, with 11 bases matching TRBD2. J was trimmed by 2 bases and V by 8 bases; bases with no gene match: 10. The germline gives CDR1 MGHDK, CDR2 SYGVNS. CDR3 length equals 16 residues. The CDR3 loop reads CASLGLAGRAQETQYF. CDR3 coding DNA: TGTGCCAGCCTTGGACTAGCGGGTAGGGCTCAAGAGACCCAGTACTTC.

V and J are TRBV20-1 and TRBJ1-1; D call uncertain. The CDR3 extends over 12 amino acids. The V gene lost 0 bases and the J gene lost 4 bases, with 6 bases spanning the gap. Germline loops: CDR1 DFQATT, CDR2 SNEGSKA (reference sequence). The chain's CDR3 is CSARDGSTEAFF. The CDR3 coding sequence is TGCAGTGCTAGAGATGGGTCCACTGAAGCTTTCTTT.

The rearrangement joins TRBV5-4 to TRBJ2-1; 10 nucleotides align to TRBD2. The length of the CDR3 is 15 residues. The V and J ends lost 0 bases and 9 bases, in that order; junction bases with no gene match: 6. Germline CDR1 reads SGHNT; CDR2 reads YYREEE (reference sequence). The CDR3: CASSLDLAGAAEQFF. The CDR3 nucleotides read TGTGCCAGCAGCTTGGATCTAGCGGGGGCCGCTGAGCAGTTCTTC.

This clonotype was seen just once. The gene calls are TRBV5-4 and TRBJ2-3; 7 positions agree with TRBD2. The V gene end was trimmed by 0 bases and the J gene end by 7 bases; junction bases not matched to a gene: 5. Germline CDR1 and CDR2: SGHNT and YYREEE (reference sequence). The CDR3 runs 14 residues. The CDR3 loop reads CASSLEGLKNTQYF. CDR3 bases: TGTGCCAGCAGCTTGGAGGGACTAAAGAATACGCAGTATTTT.

V gene TRBV6-5 combines with J gene TRBJ1-5; 11 bases fit TRBD1. The V and J ends lost 4 bases and 4 bases, in that order; junction bases with no gene match: 3. Germline-derived CDR1 and CDR2 are MNHEY and SVGAGI. This CDR3 contains 15 residues. Written as DNA, the CDR3 is TGTGCCAGCAGTTCTGGGACAGGGGGAAATCAGCCCCAGCATTTT. Translating gives CASSSGTGGNQPQHF.

The chain is built from TRBV9 and TRBJ2-3; D perhaps matches TRBD2 (5 bases). Germline CDR1 SGDLS, CDR2 YYNGEE. Trimming left V 4 bases short and J 0 bases short, with 15 bases between. The CDR3 runs to 16 residues. DNA of the CDR3: TGTGCCAGCAGCCCTTCCCCGGGGTCCAGCACAGATACGCAGTATTTT. As protein: CASSPSPGSSTDTQYF.

The rearrangement uses TRBV7-2 and TRBJ2-7; possibly TRBD2 for D (6 bases). Germline CDR1 and CDR2: SGHTA and FQGNSA. This CDR3 contains 13 residues. The V gene lost 10 bases and the J gene lost 4 bases, with 17 bases spanning the gap. Written as DNA, the CDR3 is TGTGCCACCGCGGGGCTAACGGGTTACGAGCAGTACTTC. Amino acid sequence: CATAGLTGYEQYF.

The chain has TRBV28 and TRBJ2-5; TRBD1 or TRBD2 may be the D gene (5 bases each). V gave up 10 bases and J gave up 0 bases, with 12 bases separating them. The CDR3 covers 13 residues. Germline V lookup: CDR1 MDHEN, CDR2 SYDVKM. The CDR3 bases are TGTGCCACCTCGAAGGGACACCAAGAGACCCAGTACTTC. This sequence encodes CATSKGHQETQYF. Looking up the rest from reference TRBV28 and TRBJ2-5 gives the full variable domain: DVKVTQSSRYLVKRTGEKVFLECVQDMDHENMFWYRQDPGLGLRLIYFSYDVKMKEKGDIPEGYSVSREKKERFSLILESASTNQTSMYLCATSKGHQETQYFGPGTRLLVL.

The chain recombines TRBV9 with TRBJ2-4; D call uncertain. Trimming stripped 0 bases from V and 0 bases from J, with 10 bases between. This CDR3 spans 16 amino acids. Germline V lookup: CDR1 SGDLS, CDR2 YYNGEE. DNA for the CDR3: TGTGCCAGCAGCGTAGGGCCCGCTATAGCCAAAAACATTCAGTACTTC. It is translated as CASSVGPAIAKNIQYF.

The gene calls are TRBV4-3 and TRBJ2-5, with 9 bases matching TRBD2. The germline CDR1 and CDR2 sequences are LGHNA and YSLEER. The CDR3 consists of 16 residues. The V segment lost 1 base and the J segment 5 bases; nucleotides outside the gene matches: 8. The CDR3 loop is CASSQGLSGGTETQYF. The DNA for the CDR3 is TGCGCCAGCAGCCAAGGTCTTAGCGGGGGAACGGAGACCCAGTACTTC.

The V gene is TRBV12-3 or TRBV12-4, the J gene TRBJ2-7; D unclear. The V end was cut by 5 bases, the J end by 2 bases, with 16 bases between. The CDR3 runs 15 residues. CDR3: CASSPRSAPPYEQYF. In DNA form, the CDR3 reads TGTGCCAGCAGTCCCAGGTCCGCTCCCCCCTACGAGCAGTACTTC.

This clonotype was picked up a small number of times. The chain combines TRBV14 with TRBJ1-5; no clear D. There are 13 residues in the CDR3. Germline values: CDR1 SGHDN, CDR2 FVKESK. The V and J ends lost 1 base and 3 bases respectively, with 4 bases between them. This CDR3 is CASSQGLNQPQHF. The DNA of the CDR3 is TGTGCCAGCAGCCAAGGCCTCAATCAGCCCCAGCATTTT. The full variable domain, rest sourced from reference TRBV14 and TRBJ1-5, is EAGVTQFPSHSVIEKGQTVTLRCDPISGHDNLYWYRRVMGKEIKFLLHFVKESKQDESGMPNNRFLAERTGGTYSTLKVQPAELEDSGVYFCASSQGLNQPQHFGDGTRLSIL.

The chain couples TRBV18 to TRBJ2-7, with no clear D. Trimming stripped 2 bases from V and 0 bases from J, with 2 bases between. From germline, CDR1 is KGHSH and CDR2 LQKENI. The CDR3 length is 12 residues. CDR3 in amino acids: CASSPYSYEQYF. In DNA, the CDR3 is TGTGCCAGCTCACCATACTCCTACGAGCAGTACTTC.

The chain links TRBV27 to TRBJ1-6, with 7 bases identical to TRBD1. The CDR3 is 15 residues long. The germline gives CDR1 MNHEY, CDR2 SMNVEV (reference sequence). Unmatched junction bases numbered 11, after V lost 8 bases and J lost 7 bases. The CDR3: CASRSAGQQNSPLHF. CDR3 nucleotide sequence: TGTGCCAGCCGAAGTGCGGGACAGCAAAATTCACCCCTCCACTTT.